This paragraph covers one T cell receptor (beta chain) sequence. Its antigen remains unknown. Between the trimmed V and J ends, which lost 4 bases and 8 bases, there was a span of 13 bases. Germline CDR1 is SGHRS and CDR2 is YFSETQ. The CDR3 runs 13 residues. Repertoires were generated with immunoSEQ multiplex PCR, while TCRdb's copy carries only in-frame clones and drops some. The sample contains tens of thousands of clones, more than 75% of which appear only once. ViraFEST expansion of antigen-specific CD4+ T cells with viral peptide pools preceded sequencing. Researchers isolated CD4+ T cells once roughly nine days of culture had elapsed. By PCR, the person was confirmed to have had SARS-CoV-2 infection between March and December 2020. The sample originates from a study of vaccination effects on CD4 cells after COVID-19. Whole-study context: Two doses of BNT162b2 or mRNA-1273 vaccine were administered to participants. Whole-study findings and limits: Clones from infection and from vaccination both contracted markedly late after vaccination.

The chain couples TRBV5-1 to TRBJ2-1, with D hard to call. The TCR sequence derives from a human donor who had a prior SARS-CoV-2 infection. Sequencing used CD4+ T cells from PBMCs cultured with HIV peptides, obtained before COVID-19 vaccination. The subset here: HIV-1 Nef peptide pool negative control/reference culture. CDR3 protein: CASSRPPQDEQFF. In DNA form, the CDR3 reads TGCGCCAGCAGCCGACCCCCGCAGGATGAGCAGTTCTTC.